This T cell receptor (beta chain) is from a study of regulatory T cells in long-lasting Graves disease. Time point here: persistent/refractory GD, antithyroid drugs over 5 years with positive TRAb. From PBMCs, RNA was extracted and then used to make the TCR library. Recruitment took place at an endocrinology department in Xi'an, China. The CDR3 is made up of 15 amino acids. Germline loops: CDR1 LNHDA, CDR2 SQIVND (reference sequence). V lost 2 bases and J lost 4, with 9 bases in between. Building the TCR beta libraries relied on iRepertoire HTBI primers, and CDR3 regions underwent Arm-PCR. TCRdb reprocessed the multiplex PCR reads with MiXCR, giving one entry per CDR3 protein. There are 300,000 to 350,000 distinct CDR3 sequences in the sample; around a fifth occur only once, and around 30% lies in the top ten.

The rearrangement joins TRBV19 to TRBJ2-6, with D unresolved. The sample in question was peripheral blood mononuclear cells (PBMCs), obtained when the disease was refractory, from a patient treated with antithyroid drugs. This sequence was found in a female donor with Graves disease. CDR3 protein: CASSILGYGANVLTF. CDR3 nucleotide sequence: TGTGCCAGTAGTATATTGGGGTACGGGGCCAACGTCCTGACTTTC.